The source of this TCR beta chain is a study of cytomegalovirus exposure and HLA in healthy donors. The CDR3 has 14 amino acids. Germline CDR1 is SGDLS and CDR2 is YYNGEE. The V end was cut by 2 bases, the J end by 2 bases, with 7 bases between. A roughly 120-subject validation cohort, separate from the approximately 690-subject first cohort, supplied the donors. Only in-frame clones appear in the TCRdb table, and some are missing; sequencing was by immunoSEQ multiplex PCR. This sample has 330,000 or so clones, with 70% to 90% found just once. Notes on this clone: Its antigen remains unidentified.

Broader study findings: Subsequent analysis of the approximately 110 validation repertoires found a tendency for first-cohort TCR clusters to co-occur. The study recorded 164 TCR beta chains that were cytomegalovirus-associated.

Sequenced input: PBMCs. This sequence originates from a woman aged 18-35 years in good health and CMV-seronegative. V gene TRBV9 combines with J gene TRBJ2-2; D uncertain. The CDR3 loop reads CASSVPDNTGELFF. The DNA of the CDR3 is TGTGCCAGCAGCGTCCCAGATAACACCGGGGAGCTGTTTTTT.